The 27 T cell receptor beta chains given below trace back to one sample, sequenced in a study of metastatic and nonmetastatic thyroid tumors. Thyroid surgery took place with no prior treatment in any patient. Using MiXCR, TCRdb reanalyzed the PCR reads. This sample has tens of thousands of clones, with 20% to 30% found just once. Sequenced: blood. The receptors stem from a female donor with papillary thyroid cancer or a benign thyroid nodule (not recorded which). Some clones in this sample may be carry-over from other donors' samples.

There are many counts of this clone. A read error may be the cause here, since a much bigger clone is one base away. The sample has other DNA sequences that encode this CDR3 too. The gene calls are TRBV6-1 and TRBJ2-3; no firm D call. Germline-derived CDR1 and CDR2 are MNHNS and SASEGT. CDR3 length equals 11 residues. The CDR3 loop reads CASRRADTQYF. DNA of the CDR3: TGTGCCAGCAGGAGAGCAGATACGCAGTACTTT.

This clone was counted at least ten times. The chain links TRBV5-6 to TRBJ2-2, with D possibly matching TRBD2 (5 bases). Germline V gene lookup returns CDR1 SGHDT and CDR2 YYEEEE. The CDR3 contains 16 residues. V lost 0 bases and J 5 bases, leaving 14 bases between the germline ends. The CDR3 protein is CASSLEVGVGTGELFF. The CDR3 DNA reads TGTGCCAGCAGCTTGGAGGTGGGAGTAGGGACCGGGGAGCTGTTTTTT.

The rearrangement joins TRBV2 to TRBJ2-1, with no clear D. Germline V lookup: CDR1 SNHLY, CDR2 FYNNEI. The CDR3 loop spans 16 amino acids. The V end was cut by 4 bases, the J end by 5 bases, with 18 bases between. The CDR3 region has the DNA TGTGCCAGCAGTGTAGGGCTCCTAGACCGAAACAATGAGCAGTTCTTC. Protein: CASSVGLLDRNNEQFF.

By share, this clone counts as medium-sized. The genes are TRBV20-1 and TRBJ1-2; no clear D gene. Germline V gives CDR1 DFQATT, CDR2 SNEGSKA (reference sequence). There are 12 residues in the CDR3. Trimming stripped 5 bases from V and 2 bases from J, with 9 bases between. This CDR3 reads CSASTANYGYTF. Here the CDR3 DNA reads TGCAGTGCTTCGACCGCCAACTATGGCTACACCTTC.

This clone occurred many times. DNA of the CDR3: TGCAGTGCTCATAGCCCGGGAATGGGCACCGGGGAGCTGTTTTTT. Translating it yields CSAHSPGMGTGELFF. V gene TRBV20-1 combines with J gene TRBJ2-2; the D gene is possibly TRBD2 (5 bases). The V gene's germline CDR1 is DFQATT and CDR2 SNEGSKA (reference sequence). V lost 5 bases and J 4 bases, leaving 17 bases between the germline ends. The CDR3 has 15 residues.

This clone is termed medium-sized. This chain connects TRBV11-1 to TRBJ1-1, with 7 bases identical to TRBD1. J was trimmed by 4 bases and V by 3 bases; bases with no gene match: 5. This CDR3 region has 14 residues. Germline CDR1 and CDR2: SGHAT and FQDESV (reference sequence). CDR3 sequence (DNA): TGTGCCAGCAGCTTGAACAGGGGAAGCACTGAAGCTTTCTTT. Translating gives CASSLNRGSTEAFF. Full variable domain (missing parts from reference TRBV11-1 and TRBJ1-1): EAEVAQSPRYKITEKSQAVAFWCDPISGHATLYWYRQILGQGPELLVQFQDESVVDDSQLPKDRFSAERLKGVDSTLKIQPAELGDSAMYLCASSLNRGSTEAFFGQGTRLTVV.

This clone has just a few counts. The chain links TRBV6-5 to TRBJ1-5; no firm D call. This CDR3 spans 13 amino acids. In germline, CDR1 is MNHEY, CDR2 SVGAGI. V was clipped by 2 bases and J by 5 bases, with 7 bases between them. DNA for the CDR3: TGTGCCAGCAGTTACGCTAAGGATCAGCCCCAGCATTTT. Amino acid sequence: CASSYAKDQPQHF.

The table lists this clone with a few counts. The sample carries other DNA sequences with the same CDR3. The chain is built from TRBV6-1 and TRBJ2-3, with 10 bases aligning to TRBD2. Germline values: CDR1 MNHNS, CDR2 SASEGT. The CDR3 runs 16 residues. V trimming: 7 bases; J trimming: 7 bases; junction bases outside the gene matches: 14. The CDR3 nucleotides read TGTGCCAGCATGGGAAGGACTAGCGGTAGGGGATATACGCAGTATTTT. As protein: CASMGRTSGRGYTQYF.

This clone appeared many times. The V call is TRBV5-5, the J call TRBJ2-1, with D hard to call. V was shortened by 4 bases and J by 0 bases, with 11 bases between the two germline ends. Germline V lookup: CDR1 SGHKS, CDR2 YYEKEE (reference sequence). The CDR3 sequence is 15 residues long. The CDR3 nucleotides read TGTGCCAGCAGCACCAGCTACAACTCCTACAATGAGCAGTTCTTC. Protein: CASSTSYNSYNEQFF.

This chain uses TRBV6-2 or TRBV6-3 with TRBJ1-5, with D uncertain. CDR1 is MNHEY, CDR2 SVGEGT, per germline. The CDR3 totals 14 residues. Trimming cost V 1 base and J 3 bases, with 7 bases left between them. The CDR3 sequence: CASSYYGNNQPQHF. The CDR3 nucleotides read TGTGCCAGCAGTTACTACGGTAACAATCAGCCCCAGCATTTT.

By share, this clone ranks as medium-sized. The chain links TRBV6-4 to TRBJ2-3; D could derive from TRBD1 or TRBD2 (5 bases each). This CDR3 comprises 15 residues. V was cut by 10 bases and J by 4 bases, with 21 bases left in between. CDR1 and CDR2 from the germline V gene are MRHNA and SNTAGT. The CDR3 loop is CATQRTRDGPDTQYF. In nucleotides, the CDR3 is TGTGCCACTCAGCGCACCCGGGACGGACCAGATACGCAGTATTTT.

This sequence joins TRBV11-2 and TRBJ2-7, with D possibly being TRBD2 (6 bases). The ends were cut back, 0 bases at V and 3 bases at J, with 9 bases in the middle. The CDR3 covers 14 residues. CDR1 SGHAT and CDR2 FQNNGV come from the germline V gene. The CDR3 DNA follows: TGTGCCAGCAGCTTAGAGCGGGGACTCTACGAGCAGTACTTC. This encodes CASSLERGLYEQYF.

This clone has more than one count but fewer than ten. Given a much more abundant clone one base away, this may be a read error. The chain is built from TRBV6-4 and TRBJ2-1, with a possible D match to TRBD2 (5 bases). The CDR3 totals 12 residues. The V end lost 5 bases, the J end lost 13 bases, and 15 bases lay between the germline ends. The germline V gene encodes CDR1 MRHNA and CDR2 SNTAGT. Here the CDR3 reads CASSLSAGDQFF. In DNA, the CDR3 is TGTGCCAGCAGTTTGTCCGCGGGTGATCAGTTCTTC.

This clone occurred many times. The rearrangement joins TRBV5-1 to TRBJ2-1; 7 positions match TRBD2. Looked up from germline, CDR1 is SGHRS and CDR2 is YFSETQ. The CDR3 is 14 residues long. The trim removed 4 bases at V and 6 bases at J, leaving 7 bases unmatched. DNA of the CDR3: TGCGCCAGCAGCGGCGGGGGTAGCGTCAATGAGCAGTTCTTC. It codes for CASSGGGSVNEQFF.

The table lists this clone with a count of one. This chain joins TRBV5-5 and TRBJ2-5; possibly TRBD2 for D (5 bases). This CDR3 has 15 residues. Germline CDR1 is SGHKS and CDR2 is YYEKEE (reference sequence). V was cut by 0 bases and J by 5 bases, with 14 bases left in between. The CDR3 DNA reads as TGTGCCAGCAGCTTGGTGGGCACGGGATGGGAGACCCAGTACTTC. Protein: CASSLVGTGWETQYF.

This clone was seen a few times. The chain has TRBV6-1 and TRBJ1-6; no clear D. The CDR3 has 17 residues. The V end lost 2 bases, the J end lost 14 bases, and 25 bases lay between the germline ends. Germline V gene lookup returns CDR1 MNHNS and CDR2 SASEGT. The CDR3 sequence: CASSETGRSRVGGTLHF. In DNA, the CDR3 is TGTGCCAGCAGTGAAACGGGCAGGAGTCGGGTAGGTGGAACCCTCCACTTT.

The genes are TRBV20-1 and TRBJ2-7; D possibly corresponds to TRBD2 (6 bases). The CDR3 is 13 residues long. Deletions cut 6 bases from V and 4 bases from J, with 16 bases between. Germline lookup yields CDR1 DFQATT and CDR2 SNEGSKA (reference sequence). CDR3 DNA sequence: TGCAGTGCCCGGGACTCCCGTTCTTACGAGCAGTACTTC. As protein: CSARDSRSYEQYF.

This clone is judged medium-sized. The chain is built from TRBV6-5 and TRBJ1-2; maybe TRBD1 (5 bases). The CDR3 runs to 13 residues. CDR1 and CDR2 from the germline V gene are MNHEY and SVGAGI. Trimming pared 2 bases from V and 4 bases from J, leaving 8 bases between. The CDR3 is CASSYQGPYGYTF. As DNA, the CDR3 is TGTGCCAGCAGTTACCAGGGCCCCTATGGCTACACCTTC.

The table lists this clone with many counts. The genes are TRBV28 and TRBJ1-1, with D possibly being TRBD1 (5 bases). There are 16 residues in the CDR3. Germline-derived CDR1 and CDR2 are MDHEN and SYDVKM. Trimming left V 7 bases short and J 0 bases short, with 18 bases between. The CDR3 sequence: CASTVLQDLMNTEAFF. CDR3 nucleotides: TGTGCCAGCACGGTCCTACAGGATTTAATGAACACTGAAGCTTTCTTT.

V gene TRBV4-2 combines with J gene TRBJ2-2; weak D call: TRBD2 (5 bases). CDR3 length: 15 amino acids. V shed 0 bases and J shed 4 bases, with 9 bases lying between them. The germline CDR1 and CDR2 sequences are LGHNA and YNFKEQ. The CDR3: CASSQELRGTGELFF. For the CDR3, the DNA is TGTGCCAGCAGCCAAGAACTTCGGGGCACCGGGGAGCTGTTTTTT.

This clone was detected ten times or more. CDR3 DNA sequence: TGTGCCAGCAGCGGGGGGGCAGGGGATGAAAAACTGTTTTTT. Its translation is CASSGGAGDEKLFF. The chain is built from TRBV7-9 and TRBJ1-4; possibly TRBD1 for D (6 bases). The CDR3 loop spans 14 amino acids. Germline V CDR1 and CDR2: SEHNR, FQNEAQ (reference sequence). Trimming left V 5 bases short and J 6 bases short, with 13 bases between. The variable domain in full, with the rest retrieved from reference TRBV7-9 and TRBJ1-4, is DTGVSQNPRHKITKRGQNVTFRCDPISEHNRLYWYRQTLGQGPEFLTYFQNEAQLEKSRLLSDRFSAERPKGSFSTLEIQRTEQGDSAMYLCASSGGAGDEKLFFGSGTQLSVL.

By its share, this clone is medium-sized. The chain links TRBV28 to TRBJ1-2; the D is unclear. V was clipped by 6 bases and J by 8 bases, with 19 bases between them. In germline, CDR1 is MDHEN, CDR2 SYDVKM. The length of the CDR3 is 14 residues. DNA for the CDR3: TGTGCCAGCAGCACAGCAATTGTGGTATGGGGCTACACCTTC. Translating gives CASSTAIVVWGYTF.

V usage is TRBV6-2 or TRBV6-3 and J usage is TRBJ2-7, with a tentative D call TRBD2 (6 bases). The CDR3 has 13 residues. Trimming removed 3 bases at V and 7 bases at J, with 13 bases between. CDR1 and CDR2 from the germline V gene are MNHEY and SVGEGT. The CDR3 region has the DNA TGTGCCAGCAGTTATGGAGGGTATGGGGAGCAGTACTTC. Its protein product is CASSYGGYGEQYF.

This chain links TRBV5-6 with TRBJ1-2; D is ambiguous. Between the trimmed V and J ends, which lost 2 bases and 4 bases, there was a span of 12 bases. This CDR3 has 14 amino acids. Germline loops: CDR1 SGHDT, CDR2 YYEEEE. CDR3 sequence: CASSLWQATYGYTF. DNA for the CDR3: TGTGCCAGCAGCTTATGGCAGGCAACCTATGGCTACACCTTC.

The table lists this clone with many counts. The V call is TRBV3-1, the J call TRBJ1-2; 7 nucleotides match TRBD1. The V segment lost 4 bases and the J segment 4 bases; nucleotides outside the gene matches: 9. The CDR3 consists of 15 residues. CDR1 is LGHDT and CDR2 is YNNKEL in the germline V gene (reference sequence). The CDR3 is CASSLRDRDTYGYTF. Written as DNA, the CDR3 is TGTGCCAGCAGCCTCCGGGACAGAGATACCTATGGCTACACCTTC.

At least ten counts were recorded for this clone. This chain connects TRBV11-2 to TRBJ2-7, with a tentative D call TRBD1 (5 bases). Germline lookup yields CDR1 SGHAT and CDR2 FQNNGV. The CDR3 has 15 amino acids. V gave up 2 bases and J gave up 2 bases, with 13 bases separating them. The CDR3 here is CASSLKAGLTYEQYV. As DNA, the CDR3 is TGTGCCAGCAGCTTAAAGGCAGGGCTAACCTACGAGCAGTACGTC.

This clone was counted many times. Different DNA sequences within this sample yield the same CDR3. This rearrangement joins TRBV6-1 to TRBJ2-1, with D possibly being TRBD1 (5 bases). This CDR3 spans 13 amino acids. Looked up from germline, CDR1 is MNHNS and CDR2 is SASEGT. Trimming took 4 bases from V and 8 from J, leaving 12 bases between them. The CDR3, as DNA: TGTGCCAGCAGTGCTCAGGGTCGGGATGAGCAGTTCTTC. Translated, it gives CASSAQGRDEQFF.